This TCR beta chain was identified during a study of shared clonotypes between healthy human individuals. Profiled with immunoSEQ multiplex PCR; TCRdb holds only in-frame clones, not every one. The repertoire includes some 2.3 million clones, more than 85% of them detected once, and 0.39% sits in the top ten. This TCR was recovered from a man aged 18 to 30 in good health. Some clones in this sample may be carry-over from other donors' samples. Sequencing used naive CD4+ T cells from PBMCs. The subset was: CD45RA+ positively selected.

CDR3 nucleotides: TGCGCCAGCAGCTTGTCCCTAGCAAATGAGCAGTTCTTC. Protein sequence: CASSLSLANEQFF. The chain carries TRBV5-1 and TRBJ2-1; possibly TRBD2 for D (5 bases). The CDR3 sequence is 13 residues long. The germline V gene has CDR1 SGHRS and CDR2 YFSETQ. V was shortened by 1 base and J by 7 bases, with 9 bases between the two germline ends.